Below, 23 T cell receptor beta chains from the same sample are listed, as sequenced in a study of shared clonotypes between healthy human individuals. Method: immunoSEQ multiplex PCR; TCRdb's copy keeps in-frame clones and lacks some. The table has fewer than 350,000 clones, over 75% seen once. The sample was memory CD8+ T cells sorted from blood. Subset indicated: CD45RO+ cells pooled with CCR7-negative TemRA cells. These receptors were collected from a man younger than 30 in good health.

This clone has just one count. J is TRBJ1-2 and V is TRBV4-1, with D possibly TRBD1 on 5 matching bases. This CDR3 is built from 15 residues. CDR1 MGHRA and CDR2 YSYEKL come from the germline V gene. The V end lost 1 base, the J end lost 1 base, and 10 bases lay between the germline ends. The CDR3 sequence is CASSQVLGGNYGYTF. CDR3 DNA sequence: TGCGCCAGCAGCCAAGTCTTGGGGGGTAACTATGGCTACACCTTC.

This chain connects TRBV13 to TRBJ1-1; 8 nucleotides align to TRBD1. Trimming at V came to 4 bases and at J to 8 bases, leaving 6 bases not matched to a gene. The CDR3 is 13 amino acids. Germline CDR1 reads PRHDT; CDR2 reads FYEKMQ (reference sequence). CDR3 bases: TGTGCCAGCAGCTGGGGACAGGCTGGAGAAGCTTTCTTT. It specifies CASSWGQAGEAFF.

The CDR3 here is CASSEKGSGLAGANTGELFF. CDR3 in DNA: TGCGCCAGCAGTGAGAAGGGGTCCGGACTAGCGGGAGCTAACACCGGGGAGCTGTTTTTT. The V and J genes are TRBV10-1 and TRBJ2-2; 13 nucleotides align to TRBD2. CDR3 length: 20 amino acids. Trimming at V came to 2 bases and at J to 2 bases, leaving 11 bases not matched to a gene. CDR1 is WNHNN, CDR2 SYGVQD, per germline (reference sequence).

This rearrangement joins TRBV27 to TRBJ1-2, with 7 bases aligning to TRBD1. Germline CDR1 and CDR2: MNHEY and SMNVEV (reference sequence). The ends lost 3 bases at V and 2 bases at J; junction bases unmatched: 9. The CDR3 runs to 16 residues. The CDR3 region has the DNA TGTGCCAGCAGTTTCCTTGCCGGGACAGCGAACTATGGCTACACCTTC. Translating gives CASSFLAGTANYGYTF.

This clone appeared once. The chain is built from TRBV5-1 and TRBJ1-1; D unresolved. This CDR3 spans 13 amino acids. V lost 0 bases and J 7 bases, leaving 10 bases between the germline ends. Germline-derived CDR1 and CDR2 are SGHRS and YFSETQ. CDR3 nucleotide sequence: TGCGCCAGCAGCTTGGGCGCCAGTTTTGAAGCTTTCTTT. The encoded protein is CASSLGASFEAFF.

The J gene is TRBJ2-3, the V gene TRBV7-9; D is tentatively TRBD1 or TRBD2 (6 bases each). From germline, CDR1 is SEHNR and CDR2 FQNEAQ (reference sequence). The V and J ends lost 5 bases and 4 bases respectively, with 13 bases between them. The CDR3 extends over 14 amino acids. CDR3 sequence: CASSPRGESDTQYF. Here the CDR3 DNA reads TGTGCCAGCAGCCCGAGGGGGGAATCAGATACGCAGTATTTT. The whole variable domain, remainder taken from reference TRBV7-9 and TRBJ2-3, is DTGVSQNPRHKITKRGQNVTFRCDPISEHNRLYWYRQTLGQGPEFLTYFQNEAQLEKSRLLSDRFSAERPKGSFSTLEIQRTEQGDSAMYLCASSPRGESDTQYFGPGTRLTVL.

The CDR3 DNA reads as TGTGCCAGCAGCGTAGGTGGAGCACCCAACACTGAAGCTTTCTTT. This gives the protein CASSVGGAPNTEAFF. V usage is TRBV9 and J usage is TRBJ1-1; D remains unclear. V gave up 0 bases and J gave up 2 bases, with 11 bases separating them. CDR3 length equals 15 residues. CDR1 SGDLS and CDR2 YYNGEE come from the germline V gene.

The rearrangement uses TRBV27 and TRBJ2-1, with a possible D match to TRBD1 (5 bases). The CDR3 is made up of 13 amino acids. Germline CDR1 is MNHEY and CDR2 is SMNVEV (reference sequence). Between the trimmed V and J ends, which lost 6 bases and 9 bases, there was a span of 15 bases. The CDR3 protein is CASSQAAGAEQFF. CDR3 coding DNA: TGTGCCAGCAGCCAGGCGGCTGGGGCTGAGCAGTTCTTC.

This sequence joins TRBV28 and TRBJ2-5, with D possibly being TRBD1 or TRBD2 (5 bases each). The CDR3 sequence is 14 residues long. The germline V gene encodes CDR1 MDHEN and CDR2 SYDVKM. V shed 7 bases and J shed 2 bases, with 14 bases lying between them. The CDR3 DNA reads as TGTGCCAGCAAGGGAGCAGGGTATCAAGAGACCCAGTACTTC. The encoded protein is CASKGAGYQETQYF.

This clone has just one count. This chain links TRBV5-6 with TRBJ2-3; D is possibly TRBD1 (5 bases). The CDR3 sequence is 16 residues long. V was shortened by 3 bases and J by 0 bases, with 14 bases between the two germline ends. Germline CDR1 SGHDT, CDR2 YYEEEE. The CDR3 bases are TGTGCCAGCAGCTGGCAGACAGAGTCTAGCACAGATACGCAGTATTTT. Its translation: CASSWQTESSTDTQYF.

This chain links TRBV2 with TRBJ1-2; no clear D. Germline values: CDR1 SNHLY, CDR2 FYNNEI. V lost 4 bases and J lost 4, with 16 bases in between. The CDR3 spans 15 residues. The CDR3 sequence is CASSAGIYLPYGYTF. The CDR3 DNA follows: TGTGCCAGCAGTGCTGGGATTTACCTTCCCTATGGCTACACCTTC.

To note about this clone: Sequence at one end of the junction differs from germline and may be a read error. The J gene is TRBJ2-1, the V gene TRBV27; possibly TRBD2 for D (6 bases). The CDR3 runs to 16 residues. Germline V gene lookup returns CDR1 MNHEY and CDR2 SMNVEV (reference sequence). The CDR3 nucleotides read TGTGCCAGCAGTCCGATCAACCGGGACTCCTCCAATGAGCAGTTCTTC. Translated: CASSPINRDSSNEQFF.

This clone is judged medium-sized. The rearrangement uses TRBV9 and TRBJ2-7; no clear D. From germline, CDR1 is SGDLS and CDR2 YYNGEE. Trimming removed 0 bases from V and 4 bases from J, with 14 bases in between. The CDR3 is made up of 15 amino acids. The CDR3 protein is CASSVGNGVIYEQYF. The CDR3 DNA follows: TGTGCCAGCAGCGTAGGCAATGGCGTTATTTACGAGCAGTACTTC.

The rearrangement links TRBV5-1 to TRBJ2-5; D ambiguous. The V gene lost 4 bases and the J gene lost 0 bases, with 19 bases spanning the gap. In germline, CDR1 is SGHRS, CDR2 YFSETQ. CDR3 length: 17 residues. For the CDR3, the DNA is TGCGCCAGCAGCCCACCTGGCTTGTTGGGGTACCAAGAGACCCAGTACTTC. Residues: CASSPPGLLGYQETQYF.

The V gene is TRBV9, the J gene TRBJ2-7; possibly TRBD2 for D (5 bases). The CDR3 is made up of 13 amino acids. In germline, CDR1 is SGDLS, CDR2 YYNGEE. The V end was cut by 3 bases, the J end by 5 bases, with 12 bases between. The CDR3 sequence: CASSGGLTDEQYF. The CDR3 bases are TGTGCCAGCAGCGGAGGACTTACGGACGAGCAGTACTTC.

The chain employs TRBV4-1 and TRBJ2-3, with a weak D call TRBD1 (6 bases). The CDR3 consists of 15 residues. The ends were cut back, 0 bases at V and 11 bases at J, with 18 bases in the middle. The germline gives CDR1 MGHRA, CDR2 YSYEKL. The CDR3 reads CASSQETGPPMRQYF. DNA for the CDR3: TGCGCCAGCAGCCAAGAAACAGGGCCCCCTATGAGGCAGTATTTT.

The chain couples TRBV2 to TRBJ1-2, with 12 bases aligning to TRBD1. J gave up 3 bases and V 6 bases, and 8 bases lay outside the gene matches. In germline, CDR1 is SNHLY, CDR2 FYNNEI. This CDR3 region has 16 residues. DNA of the CDR3: TGTGCCAGCAGCTCCCAAGGGGACAGGGGGCACTATGGCTACACCTTC. Translating gives CASSSQGDRGHYGYTF.

This chain connects TRBV4-2 to TRBJ2-7; D may be TRBD1 (5 bases). From germline, CDR1 is LGHNA and CDR2 YNFKEQ. The V and J ends lost 1 base and 3 bases respectively, with 13 bases between them. The CDR3 is 15 residues long. The CDR3 spells CASSQAAQGIYEQYF. CDR3 DNA sequence: TGTGCCAGCAGCCAAGCGGCCCAGGGCATCTACGAGCAGTACTTC.

V gene TRBV9 combines with J gene TRBJ2-2; 7 bases match TRBD1. J was trimmed by 4 bases and V by 4 bases; bases with no gene match: 13. There are 17 residues in the CDR3. Germline values: CDR1 SGDLS, CDR2 YYNGEE. CDR3 loop: CASSTLHVGTATGELFF. As DNA, the CDR3 is TGTGCCAGCAGCACTTTACACGTCGGGACAGCCACCGGGGAGCTGTTTTTT.

The chain joins TRBV13 to TRBJ2-7; 8 positions agree with TRBD1. The germline gives CDR1 PRHDT, CDR2 FYEKMQ (reference sequence). V lost 4 bases, J lost 6 bases, and 11 bases stayed unmatched. This CDR3 spans 15 amino acids. The CDR3 DNA reads TGTGCCAGCAGCTCCCAACCCGGGACAGGAGGCGAGCAGTACTTC. This encodes CASSSQPGTGGEQYF.

The J gene is TRBJ2-1, the V gene TRBV6-6; no clear D. Germline CDR1 and CDR2: MNHNY and SVGAGI (reference sequence). Trimming took off 8 bases at V and 8 bases at J, with 10 bases between the two ends. There are 11 residues in the CDR3. The CDR3 coding sequence is TGTGCCAGCGAAGAGGCGGATGAGCAGTTCTTC. Residues: CASEEADEQFF.

The chain is built from TRBV5-1 and TRBJ2-7; D may be TRBD2 (6 bases). Germline CDR1 and CDR2: SGHRS and YFSETQ. The length of the CDR3 is 16 residues. The V end lost 0 bases, the J end lost 1 base, and 14 bases lay between the germline ends. CDR3 sequence: CASSLANAEGSYEQYF. The CDR3, as DNA: TGCGCCAGCAGCTTGGCCAATGCGGAGGGTTCCTACGAGCAGTACTTC.

The chain couples TRBV27 to TRBJ2-6; D is perhaps TRBD1 (6 bases). The CDR3 is made up of 16 amino acids. Trimming took off 3 bases at V and 0 bases at J, with 9 bases between the two ends. Germline values: CDR1 MNHEY, CDR2 SMNVEV (reference sequence). The CDR3 bases are TGTGCCAGCAGTTTCACAGGGTCCTCTGGGGCCAACGTCCTGACTTTC. Its translation: CASSFTGSSGANVLTF.